Listed here are 12 T cell receptor beta chains from one sample, sequenced in a study of T cell responses to AZD1222 COVID-19 vaccine. The table came from immunoSEQ multiplex PCR; TCRdb's copy has only in-frame clones and leaves some out. The data contain about 120,000 clones, 75% to 95% of them seen just once; the ten biggest clones take up about 5.3%. Source: peripheral blood, taken on day 0 of AZD1222 vaccination. These receptors originate from an adult in good health.

The chain is built from TRBV19 and TRBJ1-5, with 8 positions matching TRBD1. The CDR3 totals 13 residues. Germline assignment: CDR1 LNHDA and CDR2 SQIVND (reference sequence). Losses at the gene ends were 2 bases for V and 11 bases for J; bases not matched to a gene: 5. Here the CDR3 DNA reads TGTGCCAGTAGTATACCCGAGACAGGGGCCCAGCATTTT. Amino acid sequence: CASSIPETGAQHF.

This clone was found once. The chain has TRBV5-1 and TRBJ2-1, with TRBD2 identical over 12 bases. V lost 5 bases, J lost 3 bases, and 18 bases stayed unmatched. This CDR3 is built from 20 residues. CDR1 SGHRS and CDR2 YFSETQ come from the germline V gene. The CDR3 DNA reads as TGCGCCAGCAGTAATGTCCGGACTAGCGGGAATACTATGAACTACAATGAGCAGTTCTTC. This gives the protein CASSNVRTSGNTMNYNEQFF.

V and J are TRBV5-6 and TRBJ1-6, with 7 bases lining up with TRBD1. The CDR3 has 15 amino acids. Per the germline V gene, CDR1 is SGHDT and CDR2 is YYEEEE. Trimming at V came to 0 bases and at J to 7 bases, leaving 4 bases not matched to a gene. The CDR3 DNA reads as TGTGCCAGCAGCTTGGTGGCAGGGGGGAATTCACCCCTCCACTTT. Protein product: CASSLVAGGNSPLHF.

J is TRBJ2-7 and V is TRBV5-1, with 9 bases aligning to TRBD2. With 7 bases clipped from V and 1 base from J, the junction kept 9 bases outside the gene matches. The CDR3 loop spans 15 amino acids. Germline CDR1 and CDR2: SGHRS and YFSETQ. CDR3 coding DNA: TGCGCCAGCGGTGTAGCGGGAGTTGCATCCTACGAGCAGTACTTC. This encodes CASGVAGVASYEQYF. The full variable domain, completed using reference TRBV5-1 and TRBJ2-7, is KAGVTQTPRYLIKTRGQQVTLSCSPISGHRSVSWYQQTPGQGLQFLFEYFSETQRNKGNFPGRFSGRQFSNSRSEMNVSTLELGDSALYLCASGVAGVASYEQYFGPGTRLTVT.

The chain is built from TRBV5-1 and TRBJ1-1; D gene ambiguous. V dropped 5 bases and J dropped 0 bases, with 11 bases sitting between them. This CDR3 has 14 amino acids. Germline loops: CDR1 SGHRS, CDR2 YFSETQ. CDR3 in amino acids: CASSVRPMNTEAFF. The DNA of the CDR3 is TGCGCCAGCAGTGTCCGCCCCATGAACACTGAAGCTTTCTTT.

The chain has TRBV6-5 and TRBJ1-3; D possibly corresponds to TRBD1 (5 bases). The germline gives CDR1 MNHEY, CDR2 SVGAGI. V was cut by 5 bases and J by 1 base, with 12 bases left in between. The CDR3 extends over 15 amino acids. In DNA, the CDR3 is TGTGCCAGCAGTCGTGGAGGGGTGTCTGGAAACACCATATATTTT. It translates to CASSRGGVSGNTIYF.

V usage is TRBV5-1 and J usage is TRBJ1-2; D is perhaps TRBD1 (6 bases). Trimming took 4 bases from V and 4 from J, leaving 17 bases between them. Germline CDR1 and CDR2: SGHRS and YFSETQ. The CDR3 sequence is 15 residues long. The CDR3 DNA reads as TGCGCCAGCAGCCCACCTACAGGGTCCGGCTATGGCTACACCTTC. Translating gives CASSPPTGSGYGYTF.

This chain uses TRBV19 with TRBJ1-2, with D maybe TRBD1 (6 bases). Germline loops: CDR1 LNHDA, CDR2 SQIVND (reference sequence). The CDR3 is made up of 12 amino acids. V lost 11 bases and J 3 bases, leaving 13 bases between the germline ends. The CDR3 DNA is TGTGCCGCTAAGGGGGTGTACTATGGCTACACCTTC. This gives the protein CAAKGVYYGYTF. Full variable domain (missing parts from reference TRBV19 and TRBJ1-2): DGGITQSPKYLFRKEGQNVTLSCEQNLNHDAMYWYRQDPGQGLRLIYYSQIVNDFQKGDIAEGYSVSREKKESFPLTVTSAQKNPTAFYLCAAKGVYYGYTFGSGTRLTVV.

The chain couples TRBV30 to TRBJ1-3; 8 bases are shared with TRBD1. The CDR3 loop spans 14 amino acids. V was clipped by 5 bases and J by 0 bases; unmatched bases: 3. Germline loops: CDR1 GTSNPN, CDR2 SVGIG (reference sequence). The CDR3 DNA is TGTGCCTGGTCCCAGGGGGCCTCTGGAAACACCATATATTTT. This gives the protein CAWSQGASGNTIYF. The full variable domain, its missing parts supplied by reference TRBV30 and TRBJ1-3, is SQTIHQWPATLVQPVGSPLSLECTVEGTSNPNLYWYRQAAGRGLQLLFYSVGIGQISSEVPQNLSASRPQDRQFILSSKKLLLSDSGFYLCAWSQGASGNTIYFGEGSWLTVV.

The chain employs TRBV10-2 and TRBJ2-7; 8 bases align to TRBD1. CDR1 WSHSY and CDR2 SAAADI come from the germline V gene. This CDR3 region has 14 residues. V dropped 6 bases and J dropped 7; count of bases not matched to a gene: 11. The CDR3 spells CASRAGQGRWEQYF. CDR3 nucleotides: TGCGCCAGCAGGGCCGGACAGGGACGGTGGGAGCAGTACTTC.

The rearrangement joins TRBV6-5 to TRBJ1-2; TRBD1 agrees at 10 bases. This CDR3 contains 14 residues. Germline V gives CDR1 MNHEY, CDR2 SVGAGI. V lost 7 bases and J lost 8; bases outside the gene matches: 10. CDR3 DNA sequence: TGTGCCAGCATCATTGACAGGGGGCCTGGAGGCTACACCTTC. Translation: CASIIDRGPGGYTF.

The chain couples TRBV6-2 or TRBV6-3 to TRBJ2-5; D is unresolved. Germline loops: CDR1 MNHEY, CDR2 SVGEGT. Trimming pared 2 bases from V and 0 bases from J, leaving 13 bases between. The CDR3 is 16 amino acids. This CDR3 reads CASSYPSVADQETQYF. In DNA form, the CDR3 reads TGTGCCAGCAGTTACCCCTCGGTGGCAGACCAAGAGACCCAGTACTTC.